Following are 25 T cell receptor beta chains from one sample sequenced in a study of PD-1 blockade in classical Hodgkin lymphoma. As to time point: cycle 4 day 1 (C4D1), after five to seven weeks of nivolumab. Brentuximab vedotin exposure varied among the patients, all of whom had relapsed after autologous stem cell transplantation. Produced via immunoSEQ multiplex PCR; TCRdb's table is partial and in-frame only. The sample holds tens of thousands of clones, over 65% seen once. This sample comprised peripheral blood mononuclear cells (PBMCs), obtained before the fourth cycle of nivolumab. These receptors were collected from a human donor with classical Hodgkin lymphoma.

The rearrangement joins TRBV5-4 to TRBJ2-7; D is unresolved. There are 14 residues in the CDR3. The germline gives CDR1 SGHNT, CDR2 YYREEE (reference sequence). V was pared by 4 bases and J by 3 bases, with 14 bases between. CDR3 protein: CASSPSYQDYEQYF. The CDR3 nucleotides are TGTGCCAGCAGCCCAAGCTACCAAGACTACGAGCAGTACTTC.

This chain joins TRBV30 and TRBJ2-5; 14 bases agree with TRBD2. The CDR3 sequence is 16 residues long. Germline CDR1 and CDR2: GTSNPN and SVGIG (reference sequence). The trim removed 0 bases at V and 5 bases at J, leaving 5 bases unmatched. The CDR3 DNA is TGTGCCTGGAGTGTAGGGGGACTAGCGGGAGTGGAGACCCAGTACTTC. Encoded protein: CAWSVGGLAGVETQYF.

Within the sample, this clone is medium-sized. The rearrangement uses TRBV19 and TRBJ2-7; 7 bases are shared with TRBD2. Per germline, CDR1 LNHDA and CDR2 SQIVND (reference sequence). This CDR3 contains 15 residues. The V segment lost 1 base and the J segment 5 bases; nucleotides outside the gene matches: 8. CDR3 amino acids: CASSIAQTSSHEQYF. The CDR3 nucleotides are TGTGCCAGTAGTATAGCGCAGACTAGCAGCCACGAGCAGTACTTC.

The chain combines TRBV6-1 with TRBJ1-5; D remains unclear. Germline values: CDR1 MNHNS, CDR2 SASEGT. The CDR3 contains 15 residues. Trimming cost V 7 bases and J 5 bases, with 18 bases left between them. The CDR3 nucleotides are TGTGCCAGCACTTTGATAGGCACTACTCATCAGCCCCAGCATTTT. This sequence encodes CASTLIGTTHQPQHF.

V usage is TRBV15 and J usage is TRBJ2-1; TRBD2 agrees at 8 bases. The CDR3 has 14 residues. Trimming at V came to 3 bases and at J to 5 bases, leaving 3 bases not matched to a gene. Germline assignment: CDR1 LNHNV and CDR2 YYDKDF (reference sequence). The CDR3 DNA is TGTGCCACCAGCAGCGGGGGGGCAAACAATGAGCAGTTCTTC. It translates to CATSSGGANNEQFF.

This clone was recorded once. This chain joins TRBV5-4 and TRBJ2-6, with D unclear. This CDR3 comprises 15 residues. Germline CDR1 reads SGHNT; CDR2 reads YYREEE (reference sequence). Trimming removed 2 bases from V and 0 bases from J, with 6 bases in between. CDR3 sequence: CASSLGNSGANVLTF. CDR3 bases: TGTGCCAGCAGCTTAGGGAACTCTGGGGCCAACGTCCTGACTTTC.

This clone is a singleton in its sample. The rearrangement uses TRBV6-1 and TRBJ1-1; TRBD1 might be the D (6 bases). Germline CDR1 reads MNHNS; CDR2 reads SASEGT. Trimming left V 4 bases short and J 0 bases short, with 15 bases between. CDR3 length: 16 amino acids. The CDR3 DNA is TGTGCCAGCAGTGGGCGGGGACAAGTCATGAACACTGAAGCTTTCTTT. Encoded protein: CASSGRGQVMNTEAFF.

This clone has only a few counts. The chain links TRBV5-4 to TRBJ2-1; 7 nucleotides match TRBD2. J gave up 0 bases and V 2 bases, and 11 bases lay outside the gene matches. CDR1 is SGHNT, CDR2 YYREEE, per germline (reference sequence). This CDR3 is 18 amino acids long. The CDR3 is CASSLYGGGPISYNEQFF. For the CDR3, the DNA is TGTGCCAGCAGCTTATACGGGGGAGGGCCTATCTCCTACAATGAGCAGTTCTTC.

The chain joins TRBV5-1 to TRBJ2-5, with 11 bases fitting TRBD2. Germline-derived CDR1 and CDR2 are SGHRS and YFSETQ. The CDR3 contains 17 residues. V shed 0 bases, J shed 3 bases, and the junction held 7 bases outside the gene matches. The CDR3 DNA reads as TGCGCCAGCAGCTTGGGGCTAGCGGGAGGCGGGGAAGAGACCCAGTACTTC. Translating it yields CASSLGLAGGGEETQYF.

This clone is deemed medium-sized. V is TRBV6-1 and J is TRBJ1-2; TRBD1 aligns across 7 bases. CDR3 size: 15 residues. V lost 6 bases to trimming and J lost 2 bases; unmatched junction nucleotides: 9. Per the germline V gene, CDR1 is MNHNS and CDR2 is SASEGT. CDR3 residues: CASRWWQGGNYGYTF. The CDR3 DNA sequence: TGTGCCAGCAGATGGTGGCAGGGGGGAAACTATGGCTACACCTTC.

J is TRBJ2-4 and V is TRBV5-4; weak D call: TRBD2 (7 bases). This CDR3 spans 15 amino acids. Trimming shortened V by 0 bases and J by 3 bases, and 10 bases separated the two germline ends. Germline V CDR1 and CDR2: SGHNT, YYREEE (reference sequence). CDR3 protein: CASSLAGGGKNIQYF. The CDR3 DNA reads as TGTGCCAGCAGCTTGGCGGGGGGCGGCAAAAACATTCAGTACTTC. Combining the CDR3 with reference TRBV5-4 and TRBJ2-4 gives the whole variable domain ETGVTQSPTHLIKTRGQQVTLRCSSQSGHNTVSWYQQALGQGPQFIFQYYREEENGRGNFPPRFSGLQFPNYSSELNVNALELDDSALYLCASSLAGGGKNIQYFGAGTRLSVL.

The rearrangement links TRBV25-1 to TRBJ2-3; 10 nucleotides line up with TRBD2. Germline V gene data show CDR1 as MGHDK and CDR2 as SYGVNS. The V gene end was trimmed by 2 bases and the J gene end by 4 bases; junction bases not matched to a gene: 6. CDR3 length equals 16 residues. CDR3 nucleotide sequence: TGTGCCAGCAGTGAAAATAGCGGGGGGAAAGCAGATACGCAGTATTTT. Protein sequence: CASSENSGGKADTQYF.

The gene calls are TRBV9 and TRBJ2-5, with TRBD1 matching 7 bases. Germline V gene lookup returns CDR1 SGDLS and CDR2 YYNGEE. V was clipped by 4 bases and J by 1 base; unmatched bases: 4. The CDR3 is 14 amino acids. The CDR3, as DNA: TGTGCCAGCAGCCAGGGACAGTTCCAAGAGACCCAGTACTTC. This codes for CASSQGQFQETQYF.

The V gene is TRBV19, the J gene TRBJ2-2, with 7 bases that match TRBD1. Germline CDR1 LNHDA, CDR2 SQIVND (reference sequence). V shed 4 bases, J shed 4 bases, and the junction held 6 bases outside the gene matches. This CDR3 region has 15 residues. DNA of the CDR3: TGTGCCAGTAGTAGTAACAGGGGCCCCACCGGGGAGCTGTTTTTT. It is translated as CASSSNRGPTGELFF.

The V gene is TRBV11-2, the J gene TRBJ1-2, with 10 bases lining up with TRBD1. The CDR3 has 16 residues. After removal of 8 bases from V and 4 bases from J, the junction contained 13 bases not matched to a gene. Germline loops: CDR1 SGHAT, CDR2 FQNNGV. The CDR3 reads CASADRGRPSGYGYTF. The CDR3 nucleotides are TGTGCCAGCGCAGACAGGGGGCGGCCGTCTGGCTATGGCTACACCTTC.

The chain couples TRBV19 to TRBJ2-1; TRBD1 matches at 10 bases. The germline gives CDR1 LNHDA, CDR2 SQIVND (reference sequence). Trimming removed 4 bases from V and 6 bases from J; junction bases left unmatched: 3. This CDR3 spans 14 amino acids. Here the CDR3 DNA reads TGTGCCAGTAGTAGCGGGACAGGGGTCAATGAGCAGTTCTTC. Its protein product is CASSSGTGVNEQFF.

In nucleotides, the CDR3 is TGTGCCACCAGCAGAGCCGGGACAGGGGGATGGGAGCAGTTCTTC. Translating gives CATSRAGTGGWEQFF. V gene TRBV15 combines with J gene TRBJ2-1; 11 positions agree with TRBD1. CDR1 is LNHNV, CDR2 YYDKDF, per germline (reference sequence). The V segment lost 1 base and the J segment 10 bases; nucleotides outside the gene matches: 6. CDR3 size: 15 residues.

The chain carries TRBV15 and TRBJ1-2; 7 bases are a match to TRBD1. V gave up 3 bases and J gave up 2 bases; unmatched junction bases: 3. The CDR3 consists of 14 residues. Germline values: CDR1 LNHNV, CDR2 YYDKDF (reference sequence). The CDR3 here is CATSRGQLNYGYTF. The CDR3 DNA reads TGTGCCACCAGCAGGGGACAGCTAAACTATGGCTACACCTTC. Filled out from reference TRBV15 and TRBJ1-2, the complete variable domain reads DAMVIQNPRYQVTQFGKPVTLSCSQTLNHNVMYWYQQKSSQAPKLLFHYYDKDFNNEADTPDNFQSRRPNTSFCFLDIRSPGLGDTAMYLCATSRGQLNYGYTFGSGTRLTVV.

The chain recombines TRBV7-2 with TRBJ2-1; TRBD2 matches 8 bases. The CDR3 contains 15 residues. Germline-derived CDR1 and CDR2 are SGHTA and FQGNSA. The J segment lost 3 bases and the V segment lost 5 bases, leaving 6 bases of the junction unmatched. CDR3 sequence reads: CASSPTGGDYNEQFF. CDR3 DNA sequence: TGTGCCAGCAGCCCTACGGGGGGGGACTACAATGAGCAGTTCTTC.

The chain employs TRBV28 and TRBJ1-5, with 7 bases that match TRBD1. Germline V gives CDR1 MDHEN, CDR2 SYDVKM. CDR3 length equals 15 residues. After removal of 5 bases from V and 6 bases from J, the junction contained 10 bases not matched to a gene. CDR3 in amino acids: CASSPQDRVFQPQHF. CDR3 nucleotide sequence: TGTGCCAGCAGTCCACAAGACAGGGTATTTCAGCCCCAGCATTTT.

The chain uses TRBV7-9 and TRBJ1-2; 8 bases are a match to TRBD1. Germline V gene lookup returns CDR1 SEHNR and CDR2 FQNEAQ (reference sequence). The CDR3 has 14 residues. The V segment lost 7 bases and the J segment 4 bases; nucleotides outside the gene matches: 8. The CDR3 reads CASTQGDRLYGYTF. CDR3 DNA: TGTGCCAGCACCCAGGGGGACAGGCTCTATGGCTACACCTTC.

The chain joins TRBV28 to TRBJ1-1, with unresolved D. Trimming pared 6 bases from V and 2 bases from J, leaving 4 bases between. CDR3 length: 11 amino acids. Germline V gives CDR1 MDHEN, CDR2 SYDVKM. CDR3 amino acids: CASRLNTEAFF. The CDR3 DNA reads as TGTGCCAGCAGGCTTAACACTGAAGCTTTCTTT.

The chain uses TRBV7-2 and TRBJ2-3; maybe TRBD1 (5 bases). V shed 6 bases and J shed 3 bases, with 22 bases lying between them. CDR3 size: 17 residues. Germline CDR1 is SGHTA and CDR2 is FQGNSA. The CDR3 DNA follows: TGTGCCAGCAGTTCCTGGGGCGGTCTTGAGGAGACAGATACGCAGTATTTT. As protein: CASSSWGGLEETDTQYF.

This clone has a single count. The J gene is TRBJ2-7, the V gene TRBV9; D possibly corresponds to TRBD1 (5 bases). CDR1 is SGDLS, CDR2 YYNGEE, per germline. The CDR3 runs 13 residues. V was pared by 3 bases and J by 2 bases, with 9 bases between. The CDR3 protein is CASSEGPTYEQYF. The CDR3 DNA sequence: TGTGCCAGCAGCGAGGGGCCTACCTACGAGCAGTACTTC.

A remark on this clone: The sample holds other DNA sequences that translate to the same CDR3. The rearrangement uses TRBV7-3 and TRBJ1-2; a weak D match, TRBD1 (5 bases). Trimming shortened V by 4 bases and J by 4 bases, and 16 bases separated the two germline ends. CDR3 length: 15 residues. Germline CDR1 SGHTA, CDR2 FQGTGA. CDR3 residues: CASSSGMSSSYGYTF. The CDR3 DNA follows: TGTGCCAGCAGCTCAGGGATGTCGTCCAGCTATGGCTACACCTTC.